This T cell receptor (beta chain) was sequenced in a study of monozygotic twins with inflammatory bowel disease. With respect to this clonotype: Its cognate antigen is unknown.

About 3,200 ng of total RNA went into each TCR library. cDNA was produced in eight separate reactions per sample. Researchers used template switching to add UMIs featuring a 6-nucleotide sample barcode. TCRdb re-called the 5' RACE reads; one entry per CDR3 protein, DNA not given. This sample contains under 150,000 distinct CDR3 sequences. The CDR3 runs 13 residues. Study-level findings and limits: People with IBD had fewer clonotypes in common with others than healthy twins did, especially with disease activity.

The TCR sequence derives from a human donor with ulcerative colitis or Crohn's disease, or a healthy co-twin of an affected twin (not recorded which). This rearrangement joins TRBV12-3 or TRBV12-4 to TRBJ2-7; the D call of TRBD1 rests on TCRdb alone, since no DNA is present to check it. The sequenced sample was blood. CDR3 amino acids: CASAPGPDYEQYF.